This entry concerns a single T cell receptor (beta chain). This clone was seen once. Its specific antigen is unknown. No base quality information exists; no much larger clone differs at one position. The sample comes from a study of blood T cell repertoires in COVID-19 (TCRdb year 2020). For context, the study as a whole: Samples from collaborators originated in the United States, Italy and Spain and spanned both the acute and convalescent phases of COVID-19. The samples were drawn from the first 160 participants of the ongoing ImmuneRACE study and from some 1,300 subjects provided by 6 global collaborators. The prospective study material was composed of cDNA or gDNA derived from T cells, B-cell-depleted T cells, or PBMCs. HLA class I and class II types, where available, came from metadata supplied by the sample provider rather than from assay-based typing. Nearly every sample came with metadata listing a de-identified subject ID, COVID-19 status, age in years and sex. The repertoires were released in a freely available public database meant as a resource for research on the immune response to SARS-CoV-2. The dataset comprised deeply sampled blood TCRbeta repertoires from subjects exposed to, actively infected with, or recovered from COVID-19. General findings and caveats noted by the study authors: How much clinical and demographic metadata was included differed by source and by participant, and the metadata was provided uncurated.

TCRbeta CDR3 regions were amplified from genomic DNA using the immunoSEQ Assay, a bias-controlled multiplex PCR. The original methods were these. The number of nucleated cells in each sample was estimated by amplification of reference gene primers within the assay. Sequence reads were collapsed and filtered to measure the absolute abundance of every unique TCRbeta CDR3 rearrangement. For each sample, productive Simpson clonality was calculated as the square root of Simpson's diversity index across productive rearrangements. Imported from immuneACCESS, the table was reduced by TCRdb to in-frame sequences with V and J called. These copies leave out some clones; in studies compared against another copy, an unresolved V gene accounts for under half, and the cause of the remainder is not known. The DNA gave D and trimming, while V, J and clone size come from that table. Here the sample has around 40,000 clones; over 75% occur a single time. The top ten hold roughly 8.1% of the sample.

The collaborating institutions used their own protocols to collect whole blood in K2EDTA tubes. For TCRbeta analysis, collaborators shipped samples as frozen whole blood, isolated PBMCs, or DNA extracted from either of those sample types. The TCR originated in a man between 25 and 39 years old with active or convalescent COVID-19. The specimen was peripheral blood.

The CDR3 loop reads CASRKGETMTGNTIYF. The base sequence is TGTGCCAGCAGAAAGGGGGAAACGATGACTGGAAACACCATATATTTT. The rearranged chain carries TRBV5-5 and TRBJ1-3, and TRBD1 may be the D gene, going by 6 matching bases. CDR1 and CDR2 (SGHKS, YYEKEE) derive from the germline V gene (reference sequence). Between the V and J ends, shortened by 5 bases and 2 bases respectively, the junction contains 17 bases. Including the terminal cysteine and phenylalanine, the CDR3 comprises 16 residues. This entry keeps only the CDR3 DNA: 48 bases, framed from base 1. Reference TRBV5-5 and TRBJ1-3 genes cover what lies past the CDR3, so the full variable domain is DAGVTQSPTHLIKTRGQQVTLRCSPISGHKSVSWYQQVLGQGPQFIFQYYEKEERGRGNFPDRFSARQFPNYSSELNVNALLLGDSALYLCASRKGETMTGNTIYFGEGSWLTVV.